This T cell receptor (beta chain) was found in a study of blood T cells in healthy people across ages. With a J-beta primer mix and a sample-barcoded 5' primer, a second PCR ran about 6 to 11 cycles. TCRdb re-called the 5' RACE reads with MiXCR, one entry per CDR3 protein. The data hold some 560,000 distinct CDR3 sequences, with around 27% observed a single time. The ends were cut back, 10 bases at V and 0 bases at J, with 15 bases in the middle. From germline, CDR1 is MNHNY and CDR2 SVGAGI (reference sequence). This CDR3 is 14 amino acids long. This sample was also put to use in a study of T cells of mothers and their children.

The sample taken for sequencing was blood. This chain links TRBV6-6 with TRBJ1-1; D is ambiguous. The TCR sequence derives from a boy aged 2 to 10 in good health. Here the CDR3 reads CATDGTDMNTEAFF. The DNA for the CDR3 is TGTGCCACGGACGGAACAGACATGAACACTGAAGCTTTCTTT.